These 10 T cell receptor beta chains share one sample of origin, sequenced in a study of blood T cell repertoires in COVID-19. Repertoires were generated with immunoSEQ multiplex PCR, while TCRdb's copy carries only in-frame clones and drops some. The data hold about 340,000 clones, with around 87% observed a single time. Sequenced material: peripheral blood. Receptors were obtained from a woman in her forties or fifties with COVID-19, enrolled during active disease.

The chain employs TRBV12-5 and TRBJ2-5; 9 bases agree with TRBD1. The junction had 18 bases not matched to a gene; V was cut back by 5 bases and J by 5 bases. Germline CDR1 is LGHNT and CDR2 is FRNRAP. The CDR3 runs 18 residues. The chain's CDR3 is CASGNTLARTGAGETQYF. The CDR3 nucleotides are TGTGCTAGTGGTAATACCCTGGCCCGGACAGGGGCGGGGGAGACCCAGTACTTC. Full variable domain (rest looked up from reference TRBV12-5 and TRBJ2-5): DARVTQTPRHKVTEMGQEVTMRCQPILGHNTVFWYRQTMMQGLELLAYFRNRAPLDDSGMPKDRFSAEMPDATLATLKIQPSEPRDSAVYFCASGNTLARTGAGETQYFGPGTRLLVL.

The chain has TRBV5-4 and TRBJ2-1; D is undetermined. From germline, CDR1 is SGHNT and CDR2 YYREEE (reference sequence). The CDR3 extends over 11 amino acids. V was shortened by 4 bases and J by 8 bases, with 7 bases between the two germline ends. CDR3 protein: CASSLLYEQFF. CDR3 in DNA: TGTGCCAGCAGCCTTCTCTATGAGCAGTTCTTC.

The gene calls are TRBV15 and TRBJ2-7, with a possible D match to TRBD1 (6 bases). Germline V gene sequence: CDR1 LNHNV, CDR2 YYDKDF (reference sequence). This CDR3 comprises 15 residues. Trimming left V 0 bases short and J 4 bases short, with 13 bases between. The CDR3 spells CATSRENRDSYEQYF. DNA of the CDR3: TGTGCCACCAGCAGAGAAAACAGGGATAGTTACGAGCAGTACTTC.

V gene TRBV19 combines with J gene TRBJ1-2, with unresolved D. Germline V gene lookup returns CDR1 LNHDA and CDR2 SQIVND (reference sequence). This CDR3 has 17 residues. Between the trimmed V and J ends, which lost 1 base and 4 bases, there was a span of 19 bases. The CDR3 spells CASSIGPRAQMGYGYTF. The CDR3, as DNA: TGTGCCAGTAGTATAGGTCCGAGGGCTCAAATGGGCTATGGCTACACCTTC. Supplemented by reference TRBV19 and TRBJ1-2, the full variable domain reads DGGITQSPKYLFRKEGQNVTLSCEQNLNHDAMYWYRQDPGQGLRLIYYSQIVNDFQKGDIAEGYSVSREKKESFPLTVTSAQKNPTAFYLCASSIGPRAQMGYGYTFGSGTRLTVV.

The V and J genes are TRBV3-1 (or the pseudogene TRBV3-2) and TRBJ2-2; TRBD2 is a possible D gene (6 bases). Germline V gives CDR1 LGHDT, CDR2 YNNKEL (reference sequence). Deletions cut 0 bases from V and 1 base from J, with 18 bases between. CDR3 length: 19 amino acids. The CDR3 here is CASSQDRQGRGMNTGELFF. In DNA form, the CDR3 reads TGTGCCAGCAGCCAAGATCGGCAGGGACGGGGGATGAACACCGGGGAGCTGTTTTTT.

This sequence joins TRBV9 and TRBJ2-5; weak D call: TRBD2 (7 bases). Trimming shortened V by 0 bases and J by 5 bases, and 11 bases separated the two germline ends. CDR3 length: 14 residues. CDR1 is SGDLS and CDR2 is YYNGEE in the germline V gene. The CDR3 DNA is TGTGCCAGCAGCGTAGACGGGGGGCAGGAGACCCAGTACTTC. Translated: CASSVDGGQETQYF.

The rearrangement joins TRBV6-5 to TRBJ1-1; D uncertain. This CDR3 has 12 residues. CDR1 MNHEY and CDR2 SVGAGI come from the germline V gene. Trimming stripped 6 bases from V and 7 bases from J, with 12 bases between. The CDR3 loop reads CASSSGKGEAFF. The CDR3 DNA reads TGTGCCAGCAGCTCCGGGAAGGGTGAAGCTTTCTTT.

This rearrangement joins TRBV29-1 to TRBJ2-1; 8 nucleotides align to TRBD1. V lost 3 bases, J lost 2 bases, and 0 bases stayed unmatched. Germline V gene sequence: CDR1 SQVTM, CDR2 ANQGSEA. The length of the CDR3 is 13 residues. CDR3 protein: CSVDRGPYNEQFF. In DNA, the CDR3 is TGCAGCGTTGACAGGGGGCCCTACAATGAGCAGTTCTTC.

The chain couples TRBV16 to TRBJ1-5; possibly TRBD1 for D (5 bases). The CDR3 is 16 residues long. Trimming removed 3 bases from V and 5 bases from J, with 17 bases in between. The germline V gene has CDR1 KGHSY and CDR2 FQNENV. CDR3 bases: TGTGCCAGCAGCCATTTGGGGACTCCGGGCGATCAGCCCCAGCATTTT. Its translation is CASSHLGTPGDQPQHF. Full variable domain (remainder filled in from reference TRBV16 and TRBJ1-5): GEEVAQTPKHLVRGEGQKAKLYCAPIKGHSYVFWYQQVLKNEFKFLISFQNENVFDETGMPKERFSAKCLPNSPCSLEIQATKLEDSAVYFCASSHLGTPGDQPQHFGDGTRLSIL.

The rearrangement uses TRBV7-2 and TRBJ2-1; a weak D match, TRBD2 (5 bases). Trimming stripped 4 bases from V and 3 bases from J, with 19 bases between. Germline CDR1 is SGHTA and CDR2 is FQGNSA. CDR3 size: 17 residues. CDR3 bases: TGTGCCAGCAGCTCTCGAACGGGGTCAGCCATCTACAATGAGCAGTTCTTC. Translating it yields CASSSRTGSAIYNEQFF.